A single sample gave rise to the 11 T cell receptor beta chains below, sequenced in a study of blood T cell repertoires in COVID-19 (dated by TCRdb to about 2020). Preparation of the library involved the immunoSEQ multiplex PCR assay. TCRdb retrieved this table from immuneACCESS and kept in-frame rearrangements only. Not all clones are present; in checked studies, unresolved V genes account for under half, and no reason is known for the remainder. The sample table holds under 250,000 clones, of which about 90% were seen once. Of the sample, around 3.7% falls within the top ten clones. The sequenced sample consisted of PBMCs or T cells enriched from blood (not recorded which). The origin of the receptors is a woman aged 25-40 years with acute COVID-19.

The rearrangement uses TRBV18 and TRBJ2-7; D unclear. This CDR3 is built from 13 residues. Trimming took off 3 bases at V and 0 bases at J, with 6 bases between the two ends. CDR1 is KGHSH and CDR2 is LQKENI in the germline V gene. CDR3 protein: CASSPRSSYEQYF. Written as DNA, the CDR3 is TGTGCCAGCTCACCCAGAAGCTCCTACGAGCAGTACTTC.

The V and J genes are TRBV6-4 and TRBJ1-2; a weak D match, TRBD1 (6 bases). CDR3 size: 12 residues. Per germline, CDR1 MRHNA and CDR2 SNTAGT. Trimming stripped 6 bases from V and 9 bases from J, with 14 bases between. The CDR3, as DNA: TGTGCCAGCAGAGGTCTGGGGGCGAGCTACACCTTC. Translating gives CASRGLGASYTF.

This clone came up a few times. V usage is TRBV9 and J usage is TRBJ2-7; TRBD1 agrees at 7 bases. The CDR3 totals 14 residues. The germline V gene encodes CDR1 SGDLS and CDR2 YYNGEE. Trimming removed 4 bases from V and 5 bases from J; junction bases left unmatched: 9. DNA of the CDR3: TGTGCCAGCAGCCCCCGGGACAGCCCTCACGAGCAGTACTTC. Protein: CASSPRDSPHEQYF.

The chain joins TRBV30 to TRBJ1-6; D is ambiguous. Trimming left V 2 bases short and J 1 base short, with 9 bases between. The germline gives CDR1 GTSNPN, CDR2 SVGIG (reference sequence). CDR3 size: 15 residues. CDR3 sequence (DNA): TGTGCCTGGAGTCTGGAGAGTTCCTATAATTCACCCCTCCACTTT. Amino acids: CAWSLESSYNSPLHF.

This sequence joins TRBV5-1 and TRBJ2-7; possible D gene TRBD2, 5 bases. Germline CDR1 reads SGHRS; CDR2 reads YFSETQ. There are 15 residues in the CDR3. Trimming stripped 4 bases from V and 2 bases from J, with 16 bases between. The CDR3 region is CASSPVASDPYEQYF. CDR3 nucleotides: TGCGCCAGCAGCCCCGTAGCGTCAGATCCCTACGAGCAGTACTTC.

The chain joins TRBV4-2 to TRBJ1-2; 9 bases agree with TRBD1. CDR3 length: 15 amino acids. V shed 3 bases, J shed 8 bases, and the junction held 10 bases outside the gene matches. CDR1 LGHNA and CDR2 YNFKEQ come from the germline V gene. CDR3 nucleotides: TGTGCCAGCAGCCAGAACGGGGGACAGGGAAGGGGCTACACCTTC. Translated: CASSQNGGQGRGYTF.

The chain has TRBV12-5 and TRBJ1-2; tentative D call: TRBD1 (5 bases). This CDR3 has 13 amino acids. V was shortened by 6 bases and J by 5 bases, with 13 bases between the two germline ends. Germline V CDR1 and CDR2: LGHNT, FRNRAP. The CDR3 region is CASGQGSGYGYTF. The CDR3, as DNA: TGTGCTAGTGGCCAGGGTTCCGGATATGGCTACACCTTC.

The chain has TRBV28 and TRBJ1-1, with a weak D call TRBD1 (5 bases). Trimming stripped 3 bases from V and 6 bases from J, with 14 bases between. The CDR3 sequence is 14 residues long. CDR1 is MDHEN, CDR2 SYDVKM, per germline. This CDR3 is CASSLGFGGSEAFF. The CDR3 region has the DNA TGTGCCAGCAGTTTGGGTTTTGGGGGGTCTGAAGCTTTCTTT. Full variable domain (missing parts from reference TRBV28 and TRBJ1-1): DVKVTQSSRYLVKRTGEKVFLECVQDMDHENMFWYRQDPGLGLRLIYFSYDVKMKEKGDIPEGYSVSREKKERFSLILESASTNQTSMYLCASSLGFGGSEAFFGQGTRLTVV.

As to this clone: Other DNA sequences in this sample translate to the same CDR3. The V and J genes are TRBV19 and TRBJ1-1, with D unresolved. Germline assignment: CDR1 LNHDA and CDR2 SQIVND (reference sequence). V dropped 2 bases and J dropped 2 bases, with 6 bases sitting between them. The CDR3 loop spans 13 amino acids. In DNA, the CDR3 is TGTGCCAGTAGTATAAGTCTAAACACTGAAGCTTTCTTT. Amino acids: CASSISLNTEAFF.

The chain recombines TRBV7-9 with TRBJ1-5, with TRBD1 identical over 10 bases. The CDR3 is made up of 14 amino acids. V trimming: 5 bases; J trimming: 9 bases; junction bases outside the gene matches: 7. Germline CDR1 is SEHNR and CDR2 is FQNEAQ (reference sequence). The CDR3 DNA reads TGTGCCAGCAGCCTGGGACAGGGGACTTCGCCCCAGCATTTT. It translates to CASSLGQGTSPQHF.

In its sample, this clone was seen once. The rearrangement uses TRBV7-9 and TRBJ2-1; 8 bases match TRBD1. There are 15 residues in the CDR3. V lost 1 base to trimming and J lost 6 bases; unmatched junction nucleotides: 5. Germline lookup yields CDR1 SEHNR and CDR2 FQNEAQ (reference sequence). The CDR3 spells CASSLDRGMVNEQFF. The CDR3 nucleotides read TGTGCCAGCAGCTTAGACAGGGGGATGGTCAATGAGCAGTTCTTC.